The TCR beta chain under discussion was sequenced for a study of response to subunit inactivated influenza vaccine. Study-wide results and caveats: The authors suggested that every seasonal influenza vaccination recruits few new T cells.

Germline values: CDR1 SGHTA, CDR2 FQGNSA. This CDR3 spans 15 amino acids. V was cut by 0 bases and J by 0 bases, with 6 bases left in between. TCRdb re-analysed the RT-PCR reads in MiXCR, keeping a single row per CDR3 protein. The repertoire holds 500,000 to 550,000 distinct CDR3 sequences, with approximately 7.7% as singletons. This clonotype was observed once. Antigen specificity is unknown. This clonotype was sampled from a man between 50 and 75 years old who received an inactivated influenza vaccine. The chain carries TRBV7-2 and TRBJ1-3; no reliable D call. This specimen was PBMCs from blood, taken roughly 24 months after vaccination. CDR3 bases: TGTGCCAGCAGCTTAGCTGACGGCTCTGGAAACACCATATATTTT. It encodes CASSLADGSGNTIYF.